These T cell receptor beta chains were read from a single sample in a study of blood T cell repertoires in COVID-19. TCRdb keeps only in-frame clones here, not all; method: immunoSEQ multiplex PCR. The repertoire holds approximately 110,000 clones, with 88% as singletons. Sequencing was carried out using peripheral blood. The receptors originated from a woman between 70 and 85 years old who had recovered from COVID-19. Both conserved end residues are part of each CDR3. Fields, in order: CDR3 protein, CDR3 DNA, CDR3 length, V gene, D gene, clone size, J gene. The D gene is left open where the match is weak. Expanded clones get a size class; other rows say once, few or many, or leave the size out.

CDR3aa: CASSPDRTHNEQFF; CDR3nt: TGTGCCAGTTCCCCTGACAGGACCCACAATGAGCAGTTCTTC; len: 14; v_gene: TRBV2; d_gene: .; abundance: once; j_gene: TRBJ2-1
CDR3aa: CSGTGDTEAFF; CDR3nt: TGCAGCGGAACAGGAGACACTGAAGCTTTCTTT; len: 11; v_gene: TRBV29-1; d_gene: .; abundance: .; j_gene: TRBJ1-1
CDR3aa: CASSLDGGEHTEAFF; CDR3nt: TGTGCCAGCAGCTTAGATGGGGGGGAGCACACTGAAGCTTTCTTT; len: 15; v_gene: TRBV7-9; d_gene: .; abundance: once; j_gene: TRBJ1-1
CDR3aa: CASSLEARGGEQYF; CDR3nt: TGTGCCAGCAGCTTAGAGGCCAGGGGCGGGGAGCAGTACTTC; len: 14; v_gene: TRBV7-9; d_gene: .; abundance: .; j_gene: TRBJ2-7
CDR3aa: CAWSPDRQANKETQYF; CDR3nt: TGTGCCTGGAGTCCGGATAGACAGGCGAACAAAGAGACCCAGTACTTC; len: 16; v_gene: TRBV30; d_gene: .; abundance: .; j_gene: TRBJ2-5
CDR3aa: CASSSPGQGPSYEQYF; CDR3nt: TGTGCCAGCAGCTCCCCGGGACAGGGGCCCTCCTACGAGCAGTACTTC; len: 16; v_gene: TRBV5-4; d_gene: TRBD1; abundance: .; j_gene: TRBJ2-7
CDR3aa: CASSSDSTSEQFF; CDR3nt: TGTGCCAGCAGTTCAGACTCCACCTCTGAGCAGTTCTTC; len: 13; v_gene: TRBV12-3/TRBV12-4; d_gene: .; abundance: .; j_gene: TRBJ2-1
CDR3aa: CASSWGRENIQYF; CDR3nt: TGTGCCAGCAGCTGGGGGCGCGAAAACATTCAGTACTTC; len: 13; v_gene: TRBV6-5; d_gene: .; abundance: .; j_gene: TRBJ2-4
CDR3aa: CASSPHWAATLYEQYF; CDR3nt: TGTGCCAGCAGTCCACACTGGGCTGCCACTCTCTACGAGCAGTACTTC; len: 16; v_gene: TRBV5-4; d_gene: .; abundance: .; j_gene: TRBJ2-7
CDR3aa: CASSQGRDQPQHF; CDR3nt: TGTGCCAGCAGCCAAGGGAGGGATCAGCCCCAGCATTTT; len: 13; v_gene: TRBV2; d_gene: .; abundance: .; j_gene: TRBJ1-5
CDR3aa: CASSLVGRGHHGRANVLTF; CDR3nt: TGTGCCAGCAGCTTGGTGGGCAGGGGGCATCATGGTAGGGCCAACGTCCTGACTTTC; len: 19; v_gene: TRBV5-6; d_gene: TRBD1; abundance: .; j_gene: TRBJ2-6
CDR3aa: CASSLSGQPSYGYTF; CDR3nt: TGTGCCAGCAGCTTAAGTGGACAACCTAGCTATGGCTACACCTTC; len: 15; v_gene: TRBV7-3; d_gene: .; abundance: .; j_gene: TRBJ1-2
CDR3aa: CARGQEGNTIYF; CDR3nt: TGTGCCAGGGGACAAGAGGGAAACACCATATATTTT; len: 12; v_gene: TRBV5-4; d_gene: .; abundance: few; j_gene: TRBJ1-3
CDR3aa: CASSAYAGTQNTGELFF; CDR3nt: TGTGCCAGCTCAGCCTACGCCGGGACACAGAACACCGGGGAGCTGTTTTTT; len: 17; v_gene: TRBV18; d_gene: .; abundance: .; j_gene: TRBJ2-2
CDR3aa: CASTDYGNTIYF; CDR3nt: TGTGCCAGTACGGACTATGGAAACACCATATATTTT; len: 12; v_gene: TRBV19; d_gene: .; abundance: .; j_gene: TRBJ1-3
CDR3aa: CAWSVGGNKYEQYF; CDR3nt: TGTGCCTGGAGTGTAGGGGGCAACAAATACGAGCAGTACTTC; len: 14; v_gene: TRBV30; d_gene: TRBD1; abundance: .; j_gene: TRBJ2-7
CDR3aa: CASSLQGSNQPQHF; CDR3nt: TGTGCCAGCAGCCTACAGGGGAGCAATCAGCCCCAGCATTTT; len: 14; v_gene: TRBV2; d_gene: TRBD1; abundance: .; j_gene: TRBJ1-5
CDR3aa: CASSLTSGGSYEQYF; CDR3nt: TGCGCCAGCAGCTTGACTAGCGGGGGGTCCTACGAGCAGTACTTC; len: 15; v_gene: TRBV5-1; d_gene: TRBD2; abundance: .; j_gene: TRBJ2-7
CDR3aa: CASSLDPSSYNEQFF; CDR3nt: TGCGCCAGCAGCTTGGACCCGAGCTCCTACAATGAGCAGTTCTTC; len: 15; v_gene: TRBV5-1; d_gene: .; abundance: .; j_gene: TRBJ2-1
CDR3aa: CASSPGGGGYTF; CDR3nt: TGTGCCAGCAGCCCCGGGGGGGGTGGCTACACCTTC; len: 12; v_gene: TRBV6-6; d_gene: .; abundance: .; j_gene: TRBJ1-2
CDR3aa: CASTGNTEAFF; CDR3nt: TGCGCCAGCACAGGTAACACTGAAGCTTTCTTT; len: 11; v_gene: TRBV10-1; d_gene: .; abundance: .; j_gene: TRBJ1-1
CDR3aa: CASSQGHNSNQPQHF; CDR3nt: TGTGCCAGCAGCCAAGGGCATAATAGCAATCAGCCCCAGCATTTT; len: 15; v_gene: TRBV3-1/TRBV3-2; d_gene: .; abundance: .; j_gene: TRBJ1-5
CDR3aa: CASRVGAYGYTF; CDR3nt: TGTGCCAGCAGGGTGGGGGCATATGGCTACACCTTC; len: 12; v_gene: TRBV12-3/TRBV12-4; d_gene: .; abundance: .; j_gene: TRBJ1-2
CDR3aa: CASSLATGANVLTF; CDR3nt: TGTGCCAGCAGCTTAGCTACTGGGGCCAACGTCCTGACTTTC; len: 14; v_gene: TRBV7-8; d_gene: .; abundance: few; j_gene: TRBJ2-6
CDR3aa: CSVDLLAGGTYEQYF; CDR3nt: TGCAGCGTTGACCTACTAGCGGGGGGCACCTACGAGCAGTACTTC; len: 15; v_gene: TRBV29-1; d_gene: TRBD2; abundance: .; j_gene: TRBJ2-7
CDR3aa: CASSPQGTGPTYEQYF; CDR3nt: TGTGCCAGCTCACCACAGGGGACAGGGCCTACCTACGAGCAGTACTTC; len: 16; v_gene: TRBV18; d_gene: TRBD1; abundance: .; j_gene: TRBJ2-7
CDR3aa: CASSVAPTGNTEAFF; CDR3nt: TGTGCCAGCAGCGTAGCCCCGACAGGAAACACTGAAGCTTTCTTT; len: 15; v_gene: TRBV9; d_gene: .; abundance: .; j_gene: TRBJ1-1
CDR3aa: CASSLVEGATYEQYF; CDR3nt: TGTGCCAGCAGCTTAGTGGAGGGTGCGACCTACGAGCAGTACTTC; len: 15; v_gene: TRBV7-6; d_gene: .; abundance: .; j_gene: TRBJ2-7
CDR3aa: CASSRGEVGTEAFF; CDR3nt: TGCGCCAGCAGCCGGGGGGAAGTGGGCACTGAAGCTTTCTTT; len: 14; v_gene: TRBV5-1; d_gene: .; abundance: .; j_gene: TRBJ1-1
CDR3aa: CASSLHPGLADTGELFF; CDR3nt: TGTGCCAGCAGCTTGCATCCGGGACTAGCGGACACCGGGGAGCTGTTTTTT; len: 17; v_gene: TRBV7-2; d_gene: TRBD2; abundance: .; j_gene: TRBJ2-2
CDR3aa: CTSSLGQGIFAGANVLTF; CDR3nt: TGCACCAGCAGCCTGGGACAGGGTATATTCGCTGGGGCCAACGTCCTGACTTTC; len: 18; v_gene: TRBV1; d_gene: .; abundance: .; j_gene: TRBJ2-6
CDR3aa: CASSLKSPSLTGELFF; CDR3nt: TGTGCCAGCAGCTTGAAATCCCCTAGTTTAACCGGGGAGCTGTTTTTT; len: 16; v_gene: TRBV7-2; d_gene: .; abundance: .; j_gene: TRBJ2-2